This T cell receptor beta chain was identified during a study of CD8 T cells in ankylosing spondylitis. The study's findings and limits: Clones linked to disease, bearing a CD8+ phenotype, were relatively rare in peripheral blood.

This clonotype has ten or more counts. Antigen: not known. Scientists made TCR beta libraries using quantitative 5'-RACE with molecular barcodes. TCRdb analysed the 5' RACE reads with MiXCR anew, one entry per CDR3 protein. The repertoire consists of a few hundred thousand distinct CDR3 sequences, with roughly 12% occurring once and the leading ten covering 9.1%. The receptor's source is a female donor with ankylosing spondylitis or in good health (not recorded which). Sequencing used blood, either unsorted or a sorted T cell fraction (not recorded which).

CDR3 loop: CASSVSTFDTQYF. The CDR3 nucleotides are TGTGCCAGCAGCGTATCCACCTTTGATACGCAGTATTTT. The chain links TRBV9 to TRBJ2-3, with D uncertain. Trimming stripped 1 base from V and 6 bases from J, with 9 bases between. The CDR3 totals 13 residues. In germline, CDR1 is SGDLS, CDR2 YYNGEE.